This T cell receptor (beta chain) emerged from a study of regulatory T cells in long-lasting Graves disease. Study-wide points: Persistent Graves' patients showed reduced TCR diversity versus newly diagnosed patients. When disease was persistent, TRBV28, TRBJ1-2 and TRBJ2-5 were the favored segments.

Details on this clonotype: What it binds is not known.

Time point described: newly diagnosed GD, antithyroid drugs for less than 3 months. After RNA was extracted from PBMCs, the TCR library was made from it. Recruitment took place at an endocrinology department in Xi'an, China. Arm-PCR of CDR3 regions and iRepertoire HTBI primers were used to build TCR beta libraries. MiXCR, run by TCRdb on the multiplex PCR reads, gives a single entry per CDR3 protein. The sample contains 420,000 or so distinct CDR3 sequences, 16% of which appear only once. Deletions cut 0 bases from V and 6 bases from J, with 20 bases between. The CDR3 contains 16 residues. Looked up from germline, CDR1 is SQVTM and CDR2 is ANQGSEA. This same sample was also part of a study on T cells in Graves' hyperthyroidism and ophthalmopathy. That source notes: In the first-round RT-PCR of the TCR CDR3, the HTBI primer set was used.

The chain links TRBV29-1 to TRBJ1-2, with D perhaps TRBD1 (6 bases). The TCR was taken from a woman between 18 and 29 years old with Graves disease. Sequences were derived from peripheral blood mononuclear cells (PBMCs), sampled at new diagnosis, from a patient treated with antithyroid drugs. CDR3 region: CSVEEFGFRGRDGYTF. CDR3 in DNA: TGCAGCGTTGAAGAGTTCGGGTTCAGGGGAAGAGATGGCTACACCTTC.